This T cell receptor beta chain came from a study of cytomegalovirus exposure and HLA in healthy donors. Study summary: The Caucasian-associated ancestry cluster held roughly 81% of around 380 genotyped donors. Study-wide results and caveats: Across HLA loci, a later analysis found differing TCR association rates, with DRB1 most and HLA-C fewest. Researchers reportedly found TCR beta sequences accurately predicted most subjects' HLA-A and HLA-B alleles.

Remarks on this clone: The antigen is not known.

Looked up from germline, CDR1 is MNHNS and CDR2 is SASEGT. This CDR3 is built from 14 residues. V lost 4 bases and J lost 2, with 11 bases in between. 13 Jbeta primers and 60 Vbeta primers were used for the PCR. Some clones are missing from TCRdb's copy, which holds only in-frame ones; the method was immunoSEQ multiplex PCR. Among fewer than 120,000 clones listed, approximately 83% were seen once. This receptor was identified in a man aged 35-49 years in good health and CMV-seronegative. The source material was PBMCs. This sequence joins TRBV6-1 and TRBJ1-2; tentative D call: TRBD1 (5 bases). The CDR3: CASSARDWNYGYTF. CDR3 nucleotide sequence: TGTGCCAGCAGTGCCCGGGACTGGAACTATGGCTACACCTTC.